The 31 T cell receptor beta chains given below trace back to one sample, sequenced in a study of shared clonotypes between healthy human individuals. Generated by immunoSEQ multiplex PCR, the TCRdb table keeps only in-frame clones and is missing some. Among approximately 700,000 clones, approximately 73% were seen once, and the ten largest hold around 1.8%. Sequencing was done on a sample of memory CD4+ T cells sorted from blood. As for subset: CD45RA-negative fraction. All receptors derive from a woman between 25 and 40 years old in good health.

The chain combines TRBV6-5 with TRBJ2-7; perhaps TRBD2 as D (6 bases). The CDR3 runs to 14 residues. CDR1 is MNHEY, CDR2 SVGAGI, per germline. The V end was cut by 6 bases, the J end by 6 bases, with 18 bases between. In DNA form, the CDR3 reads TGTGCCAGCAGCCGGACTATAGGATTTGGCGAGCAGTACTTC. Protein sequence: CASSRTIGFGEQYF.

The V and J genes are TRBV28 and TRBJ1-2; no clear D gene. V lost 7 bases and J lost 2, with 8 bases in between. Germline V CDR1 and CDR2: MDHEN, SYDVKM. CDR3 length: 12 residues. The CDR3 is CASTRRNYGYTF. DNA of the CDR3: TGTGCCAGCACTAGGCGGAACTATGGCTACACCTTC.

V gene TRBV28 combines with J gene TRBJ1-1, with 12 positions matching TRBD1. In germline, CDR1 is MDHEN, CDR2 SYDVKM. The CDR3 covers 15 residues. Germline trimming cut 6 bases from V and 4 bases from J; bases unmatched to any gene: 6. The CDR3 DNA reads TGTGCCAGCAGCCGCCGGGGACAGGGGGCCACTGAAGCTTTCTTT. Translation: CASSRRGQGATEAFF.

This chain links TRBV5-1 with TRBJ1-3; a possible D gene is TRBD1 (5 bases). V lost 3 bases, J lost 2 bases, and 12 bases lay in between. The CDR3 has 15 amino acids. CDR1 is SGHRS, CDR2 YFSETQ, per germline. DNA of the CDR3: TGCGCCAGCAGCTCGGGGCTAGAGGCTGGAAACACCATATATTTT. Encoded protein: CASSSGLEAGNTIYF.

The chain couples TRBV5-1 to TRBJ1-1; possible D gene TRBD1, 6 bases. The CDR3 has 16 amino acids. V was cut by 3 bases and J by 5 bases, with 20 bases left in between. Germline lookup yields CDR1 SGHRS and CDR2 YFSETQ. CDR3 in amino acids: CASSSHLRGAQTEAFF. The CDR3 bases are TGCGCCAGCAGCTCTCACTTACGGGGGGCGCAGACTGAAGCTTTCTTT.

This clone was seen more than once but under ten times. Other DNA sequences in the same sample also yield this CDR3. J is TRBJ2-1 and V is TRBV10-3; no reliable D call. This CDR3 is 11 amino acids long. Germline V gene sequence: CDR1 ENHRY, CDR2 SYGVKD. The V end was cut by 7 bases, the J end by 5 bases, with 6 bases between. In DNA, the CDR3 is TGTGCCATCACTGGGGACAATGAGCAGTTCTTC. It translates to CAITGDNEQFF.

The rearrangement links TRBV29-1 to TRBJ2-3; either TRBD1 or TRBD2 may supply D (5 bases each). V was clipped by 6 bases and J by 2 bases, with 18 bases between them. This CDR3 comprises 15 residues. Germline V gene sequence: CDR1 SQVTM, CDR2 ANQGSEA. CDR3 coding DNA: TGCAGCGTCCTCAGGGAGCTCATACTCACAGATACGCAGTATTTT. Encoded protein: CSVLRELILTDTQYF.

The CDR3 loop reads CASSDQAEDSGNTIYF. The CDR3 DNA is TGCGCCAGCAGTGACCAGGCAGAAGACTCTGGAAACACCATATATTTT. The chain has TRBV10-1 and TRBJ1-3; no definite D call. V was trimmed by 3 bases and J by 0 bases, leaving 12 bases between them. Germline V gives CDR1 WNHNN, CDR2 SYGVQD (reference sequence). This CDR3 region has 16 residues.

This chain connects TRBV5-1 to TRBJ2-7; TRBD2 agrees at 12 bases. Germline V gene lookup returns CDR1 SGHRS and CDR2 YFSETQ. The CDR3 runs to 16 residues. Losses at the gene ends were 4 bases for V and 2 bases for J; bases not matched to a gene: 7. In DNA, the CDR3 is TGCGCCAGCAGCCCCATTGGACTAGCGGGAACCTACGAGCAGTACTTC. Amino acid sequence: CASSPIGLAGTYEQYF.

This clone appeared once. Other nucleotide sequences in the sample specify the same CDR3. This sequence joins TRBV7-3 and TRBJ2-5; D ambiguous. The CDR3 loop spans 14 amino acids. Germline CDR1 and CDR2: SGHTA and FQGTGA. Deletions cut 0 bases from V and 0 bases from J, with 5 bases between. The CDR3 is CASSLTGNQETQYF. The CDR3 DNA follows: TGTGCCAGCAGCTTAACGGGCAACCAAGAGACCCAGTACTTC. Together with reference TRBV7-3 and TRBJ2-5, the CDR3 gives the full variable domain: GAGVSQTPSNKVTEKGKYVELRCDPISGHTALYWYRQSLGQGPEFLIYFQGTGAADDSGLPNDRFFAVRPEGSVSTLKIQRTERGDSAVYLCASSLTGNQETQYFGPGTRLLVL.

The CDR3 bases are TGTGCCAGCAGTGAAAGGCTAGGCCGCTACAATGAGCAGTTCTTC. It codes for CASSERLGRYNEQFF. The rearrangement links TRBV2 to TRBJ2-1, with unresolved D. V was shortened by 2 bases and J by 3 bases, with 11 bases between the two germline ends. This CDR3 has 15 amino acids. Germline V gene data show CDR1 as SNHLY and CDR2 as FYNNEI.

Here the CDR3 reads CAWSGHRGNYGYTF. DNA of the CDR3: TGTGCCTGGAGTGGCCATCGGGGGAACTATGGCTACACCTTC. The rearrangement joins TRBV30 to TRBJ1-2, with D tentatively TRBD1 (5 bases). This CDR3 region has 14 residues. The ends were cut back, 1 base at V and 2 bases at J, with 11 bases in the middle. The germline gives CDR1 GTSNPN, CDR2 SVGIG (reference sequence).

The gene calls are TRBV28 and TRBJ1-2; D is ambiguous. The CDR3 is 12 residues long. The V gene's germline CDR1 is MDHEN and CDR2 SYDVKM. V shed 8 bases and J shed 3 bases, with 10 bases lying between them. The CDR3: CASGEYDYGYTF. CDR3 in DNA: TGTGCCAGCGGAGAATACGACTATGGCTACACCTTC.

The chain couples TRBV10-3 to TRBJ2-1, with 8 bases that match TRBD1. Trimming removed 3 bases from V and 8 bases from J; junction bases left unmatched: 12. This CDR3 spans 16 amino acids. Germline assignment: CDR1 ENHRY and CDR2 SYGVKD. CDR3 residues: CAISDSSTGEVDEQFF. The CDR3 nucleotides are TGTGCCATCAGTGACTCTTCGACAGGGGAAGTCGATGAGCAGTTCTTC.

This clone was counted between two and nine times. The chain recombines TRBV5-6 with TRBJ2-1, with D possibly being TRBD1 or TRBD2 (5 bases each). V was cut by 0 bases and J by 3 bases, with 16 bases left in between. Germline values: CDR1 SGHDT, CDR2 YYEEEE. The CDR3 is 17 amino acids. The CDR3 reads CASSLGDVGEGYNEQFF. In nucleotides, the CDR3 is TGTGCCAGCAGCTTGGGAGATGTGGGGGAAGGCTACAATGAGCAGTTCTTC.

This rearrangement joins TRBV19 to TRBJ1-5, with 7 bases lining up with TRBD1. Germline CDR1 and CDR2: LNHDA and SQIVND (reference sequence). After removal of 8 bases from V and 4 bases from J, the junction contained 17 bases not matched to a gene. This CDR3 region has 17 residues. CDR3 DNA: TGTGCCAGTGCGATAGGGACAGATGGATTTAGGAATCAGCCCCAGCATTTT. It codes for CASAIGTDGFRNQPQHF. Based on the CDR3 plus reference TRBV19 and TRBJ1-5, the full variable domain is DGGITQSPKYLFRKEGQNVTLSCEQNLNHDAMYWYRQDPGQGLRLIYYSQIVNDFQKGDIAEGYSVSREKKESFPLTVTSAQKNPTAFYLCASAIGTDGFRNQPQHFGDGTRLSIL.

This clone was counted at least ten times. V gene TRBV15 combines with J gene TRBJ2-2; 8 bases agree with TRBD1. Trimming took 0 bases from V and 2 from J; bases not matched to a gene: 5. Per the germline V gene, CDR1 is LNHNV and CDR2 is YYDKDF (reference sequence). This CDR3 has 17 amino acids. The CDR3 spells CATSRDRTGGNTGELFF. CDR3 nucleotides: TGTGCCACCAGCAGAGATAGAACAGGGGGAAACACCGGGGAGCTGTTTTTT.

This chain uses TRBV4-1 with TRBJ1-5; D might be TRBD1 (5 bases). The V end was cut by 2 bases, the J end by 6 bases, with 11 bases between. The CDR3 runs to 14 residues. Germline values: CDR1 MGHRA, CDR2 YSYEKL. CDR3 sequence reads: CASSQNAGFQPQHF. The CDR3 DNA follows: TGCGCCAGCAGCCAAAACGCAGGGTTTCAGCCCCAGCATTTT.

The CDR3 DNA is TGTGCCAGCAGCTCGCAACAGGGTTCCGGGGAGCTGTTTTTT. It translates to CASSSQQGSGELFF. The V call is TRBV7-3, the J call TRBJ2-2; a weak D match, TRBD1 (6 bases). Per the germline V gene, CDR1 is SGHTA and CDR2 is FQGTGA. The V end was cut by 4 bases, the J end by 6 bases, with 12 bases between. This CDR3 is built from 14 residues. The whole variable domain, remainder taken from reference TRBV7-3 and TRBJ2-2, is GAGVSQTPSNKVTEKGKYVELRCDPISGHTALYWYRQSLGQGPEFLIYFQGTGAADDSGLPNDRFFAVRPEGSVSTLKIQRTERGDSAVYLCASSSQQGSGELFFGEGSRLTVL.

This clone has only a few counts. The chain employs TRBV6-6 and TRBJ2-5; D unclear. Trimming took 2 bases from V and 2 from J, leaving 15 bases between them. The length of the CDR3 is 16 residues. From germline, CDR1 is MNHNY and CDR2 SVGAGI (reference sequence). Here the CDR3 reads CASSYLPPGPQETQYF. Here the CDR3 DNA reads TGTGCCAGCAGTTACCTCCCCCCGGGCCCGCAAGAGACCCAGTACTTC.

The chain uses TRBV29-1 and TRBJ2-5; TRBD1 or TRBD2 may be the D gene (7 bases each). The CDR3 spans 15 residues. V lost 4 bases to trimming and J lost 9 bases, with 24 bases between them. Germline loops: CDR1 SQVTM, CDR2 ANQGSEA. CDR3 amino acids: CSVVQGTISKGAQYF. In nucleotides, the CDR3 is TGCAGCGTTGTACAGGGGACTATCTCTAAAGGTGCCCAGTACTTC.

The gene calls are TRBV5-1 and TRBJ2-4; the match to TRBD1 covers 8 bases. Trimming cost V 4 bases and J 0 bases; bases outside gene matches: 3. The CDR3 spans 15 residues. CDR1 and CDR2 (germline): SGHRS, YFSETQ. The CDR3 here is CASSTQGEAKNIQYF. DNA for the CDR3: TGCGCCAGCAGCACACAGGGGGAAGCCAAAAACATTCAGTACTTC.

The chain combines TRBV27 with TRBJ2-1, with a tentative D call TRBD2 (6 bases). V was shortened by 8 bases and J by 4 bases, with 12 bases between the two germline ends. This CDR3 comprises 13 residues. Germline lookup yields CDR1 MNHEY and CDR2 SMNVEV (reference sequence). In nucleotides, the CDR3 is TGTGCCAGCGGCAAGCGGGCGTACAATGAGCAGTTCTTC. Translating gives CASGKRAYNEQFF.

The chain uses TRBV27 and TRBJ1-1; TRBD1 aligns across 9 bases. From germline, CDR1 is MNHEY and CDR2 SMNVEV (reference sequence). Trimming at V came to 5 bases and at J to 7 bases, leaving 5 bases not matched to a gene. This CDR3 has 13 amino acids. The DNA of the CDR3 is TGTGCCAGCAGTACCTTGGACAGGGGTGAAGCTTTCTTT. It yields the protein CASSTLDRGEAFF.

This rearrangement joins TRBV5-1 to TRBJ1-2, with unresolved D. V was clipped by 0 bases and J by 10 bases, with 10 bases between them. Germline CDR1 SGHRS, CDR2 YFSETQ. CDR3 length equals 12 residues. This chain's CDR3 is CASSLDSQTYTF. In DNA form, the CDR3 reads TGCGCCAGCAGCTTGGATTCCCAGACCTACACCTTC.

The chain joins TRBV6-5 to TRBJ2-5; perhaps TRBD2 as D (5 bases). This CDR3 has 13 residues. Germline V gives CDR1 MNHEY, CDR2 SVGAGI. The germline V and J ends were trimmed by 0 bases and 10 bases, with 12 bases remaining between them. CDR3 residues: CASSYSSSRGQYF. The CDR3 DNA is TGTGCCAGCAGTTACTCGTCTTCTCGGGGCCAGTACTTC.

This chain connects TRBV28 to TRBJ2-6; D unclear. The CDR3 extends over 16 amino acids. In germline, CDR1 is MDHEN, CDR2 SYDVKM. Trimming cost V 5 bases and J 4 bases, with 15 bases left between them. CDR3 amino acids: CASSLGSRVGANVLTF. The DNA of the CDR3 is TGTGCCAGCAGTCTGGGAAGCCGAGTGGGGGCCAACGTCCTGACTTTC. The full variable domain, rest sourced from reference TRBV28 and TRBJ2-6, is DVKVTQSSRYLVKRTGEKVFLECVQDMDHENMFWYRQDPGLGLRLIYFSYDVKMKEKGDIPEGYSVSREKKERFSLILESASTNQTSMYLCASSLGSRVGANVLTFGAGSRLTVL.

As regards this clone: Other DNA sequences from this sample encode an identical CDR3 as well. The chain is built from TRBV19 and TRBJ1-5; no reliable D call. CDR3 size: 13 residues. Per germline, CDR1 LNHDA and CDR2 SQIVND (reference sequence). The V end was cut by 2 bases, the J end by 3 bases, with 5 bases between. Here the CDR3 reads CASSIRYNQPQHF. The CDR3 coding sequence is TGTGCCAGTAGTATAAGGTACAATCAGCCCCAGCATTTT.

The chain has TRBV7-9 and TRBJ2-7; TRBD1 matches 7 bases. The CDR3 length is 15 residues. V gave up 4 bases and J gave up 2 bases; unmatched junction bases: 8. Germline lookup yields CDR1 SEHNR and CDR2 FQNEAQ (reference sequence). CDR3 coding DNA: TGTGCCAGCAGCTCCGTCGACAGGGCCCCCTACGAGCAGTACTTC. Protein: CASSSVDRAPYEQYF.

The DNA for the CDR3 is TGTGCCAGCAGTGCCCAAGGACTACGCAATGAGCAGTTCTTC. Translated, it gives CASSAQGLRNEQFF. The chain combines TRBV2 with TRBJ2-1; D perhaps matches TRBD2 (6 bases). CDR3 length equals 14 residues. The germline gives CDR1 SNHLY, CDR2 FYNNEI. The ends were cut back, 4 bases at V and 6 bases at J, with 13 bases in the middle.

The chain couples TRBV11-2 to TRBJ1-2; a possible D gene is TRBD1 (5 bases). The germline gives CDR1 SGHAT, CDR2 FQNNGV. V lost 3 bases to trimming and J lost 9 bases, with 11 bases between them. The CDR3 contains 12 residues. The CDR3 nucleotides read TGTGCCAGCAGCTTGTCGCAGGGACGCTACACCTTC. Protein product: CASSLSQGRYTF.